These 28 T cell receptor beta chains were all obtained from the same sample, sequenced in a study of cytotoxic CD8 clonotypes in ibrutinib-treated CLL. Data came from immunoSEQ multiplex PCR; TCRdb stores just in-frame clones and leaves some out. Found here are about 120,000 clones, about 58% of them singletons; the top ten hold about 40%. The specimen comprised PBMCs, sampled after 24 months of ibrutinib treatment. The receptors here all came from a human donor with chronic lymphocytic leukemia.

The chain combines TRBV19 with TRBJ2-2; D is perhaps TRBD2 (6 bases). The CDR3 is 15 residues long. Germline assignment: CDR1 LNHDA and CDR2 SQIVND (reference sequence). V was shortened by 6 bases and J by 1 base, with 12 bases between the two germline ends. The CDR3 nucleotides are TGTGCCAGTAGGGCCGGGGGATGGAACACCGGGGAGCTGTTTTTT. Encoded protein: CASRAGGWNTGELFF.

V gene TRBV29-1 combines with J gene TRBJ1-1; weak D call: TRBD1 (5 bases). Deletions cut 5 bases from V and 3 bases from J, with 16 bases between. The CDR3 sequence is 14 residues long. CDR1 is SQVTM and CDR2 is ANQGSEA in the germline V gene. The CDR3 DNA is TGCAGCGTTTTTCGGGGGATGGCGGACACTGAAGCTTTCTTT. It translates to CSVFRGMADTEAFF.

This clone has only one observation. V and J are TRBV7-2 and TRBJ2-4, with D unresolved. The CDR3 runs 15 residues. From germline, CDR1 is SGHTA and CDR2 FQGNSA. With 4 bases removed from V and 0 bases from J, the gap between germline ends came to 10 bases. The CDR3 region has the DNA TGTGCCAGCAGCTCCAATTCCAAAGCCAAAAACATTCAGTACTTC. The encoded protein is CASSSNSKAKNIQYF.

The rearrangement uses TRBV28 and TRBJ1-6; D might be TRBD1 (5 bases). CDR1 MDHEN and CDR2 SYDVKM come from the germline V gene. The length of the CDR3 is 15 residues. V was cut by 5 bases and J by 5 bases, with 13 bases left in between. The chain's CDR3 is CASSEGSIDNSPLHF. The CDR3, as DNA: TGTGCCAGCAGTGAGGGGAGCATAGATAATTCACCCCTCCACTTT.

In regard to this clone: A far larger clone is only one base removed, so a read error is likely. The chain employs TRBV9 and TRBJ2-5; D is undetermined. Trimming pared 4 bases from V and 6 bases from J, leaving 7 bases between. The CDR3 is 11 residues long. Germline values: CDR1 SGDLS, CDR2 YYNGEE. The CDR3 DNA sequence: TGTGCCAGCAGCTTGGAGAAGACCCAGTACTTC. Translated: CASSLEKTQYF. Complete variable domain (other parts from reference TRBV9 and TRBJ2-5): DSGVTQTPKHLITATGQRVTLRCSPRSGDLSVYWYQQSLDQGLQFLIQYYNGEERAKGNILERFSAQQFPDLHSELNLSSLELGDSALYFCASSLEKTQYFGPGTRLLVL.

This chain connects TRBV27 to TRBJ1-5, with D maybe TRBD1 (6 bases). Looked up from germline, CDR1 is MNHEY and CDR2 is SMNVEV (reference sequence). The CDR3 consists of 19 residues. The ends were cut back, 2 bases at V and 2 bases at J, with 22 bases in the middle. This CDR3 is CASSLKVPGGIGGNQPQHF. DNA of the CDR3: TGTGCCAGCAGTTTAAAGGTTCCGGGGGGCATAGGAGGCAATCAGCCCCAGCATTTT.

Regarding this clone: The identical CDR3 is also encoded by other nucleotide sequences in the sample. V gene TRBV30 combines with J gene TRBJ1-3; D is ambiguous. Germline CDR1 reads GTSNPN; CDR2 reads SVGIG (reference sequence). The CDR3 covers 13 residues. The V end lost 2 bases, the J end lost 3 bases, and 8 bases lay between the germline ends. The CDR3 DNA sequence: TGTGCCTGGAGTTTGGCGGGTGGAAACACCATATATTTT. Translated, it gives CAWSLAGGNTIYF.

V is TRBV7-2 and J is TRBJ2-2; D remains ambiguous. V was trimmed by 2 bases and J by 3 bases, leaving 7 bases between them. Germline lookup yields CDR1 SGHTA and CDR2 FQGNSA. The CDR3 length is 14 residues. CDR3 coding DNA: TGTGCCAGCAGCTTACAACAGTACACCGGGGAGCTGTTTTTT. Translated: CASSLQQYTGELFF.

This clone showed up just a few times. The rearrangement joins TRBV7-2 to TRBJ2-5; 10 positions match TRBD2. Trimming at V came to 5 bases and at J to 5 bases, leaving 5 bases not matched to a gene. The CDR3 consists of 14 residues. Germline CDR1 and CDR2: SGHTA and FQGNSA. In DNA, the CDR3 is TGTGCCAGCAGCCAGCGGGGGGGCTATGAGACCCAGTACTTC. Protein product: CASSQRGGYETQYF.

This clone has only a few counts. The genes are TRBV5-1 and TRBJ2-7; 9 positions agree with TRBD1. This CDR3 region has 15 residues. V was clipped by 4 bases and J by 5 bases; unmatched bases: 10. The germline CDR1 and CDR2 sequences are SGHRS and YFSETQ. CDR3 in DNA: TGCGCCAGCAGCACCAGACAGGGGGGGAGGAACGAGCAGTACTTC. It encodes CASSTRQGGRNEQYF.

The chain carries TRBV6-5 and TRBJ1-2, with a tentative D call TRBD1 (6 bases). V was shortened by 5 bases and J by 4 bases, with 11 bases between the two germline ends. The CDR3 runs 13 residues. Germline V CDR1 and CDR2: MNHEY, SVGAGI. CDR3: CASSKDSLYGYTF. The DNA for the CDR3 is TGTGCCAGCAGTAAGGACAGCCTCTATGGCTACACCTTC.

This clone has only one observation. This chain links TRBV6-1 with TRBJ2-1; 12 bases match TRBD1. The length of the CDR3 is 17 residues. With V trimmed by 4 bases and J by 3 bases, 7 bases remained unmatched. Germline-derived CDR1 and CDR2 are MNHNS and SASEGT. Here the CDR3 reads CASSVEGQGAFYNEQFF. DNA of the CDR3: TGTGCCAGCAGTGTTGAGGGACAGGGGGCCTTCTACAATGAGCAGTTCTTC.

The chain recombines TRBV7-9 with TRBJ2-3; D ambiguous. CDR1 is SEHNR and CDR2 is FQNEAQ in the germline V gene (reference sequence). The CDR3 is 13 residues long. V lost 8 bases, J lost 2 bases, and 11 bases lay in between. CDR3 nucleotide sequence: TGTGCCAGCCGGGCAGGAGACACAGATACGCAGTATTTT. Its translation is CASRAGDTDTQYF.

The chain is built from TRBV18 and TRBJ2-1; D is possibly TRBD1 or TRBD2 (5 bases each). Germline assignment: CDR1 KGHSH and CDR2 LQKENI. The germline V and J ends were trimmed by 6 bases and 0 bases, with 18 bases remaining between them. The CDR3 contains 17 residues. CDR3 sequence (DNA): TGTGCCAGCTCGCCTAGGGCGCCTGGGGGCTCCTACAATGAGCAGTTCTTC. It translates to CASSPRAPGGSYNEQFF.

The V call is TRBV6-5, the J call TRBJ1-3, with D uncertain. V shed 6 bases and J shed 0 bases, with 9 bases lying between them. The V gene's germline CDR1 is MNHEY and CDR2 SVGAGI. This CDR3 region has 14 residues. CDR3 sequence (DNA): TGTGCCAGCAGGGTGGAGGCCTCTGGAAACACCATATATTTT. Its translation: CASRVEASGNTIYF.

V and J are TRBV4-1 and TRBJ2-7, with D maybe TRBD2 (6 bases). Germline values: CDR1 MGHRA, CDR2 YSYEKL. This CDR3 is 14 amino acids long. V was pared by 1 base and J by 3 bases, with 10 bases between. DNA of the CDR3: TGCGCCAGCAGCCAAGTCGGGACTGTCTACGAGCAGTACTTC. Its protein product is CASSQVGTVYEQYF.

The V and J genes are TRBV4-2 and TRBJ2-3; no firm D call. V gave up 0 bases and J gave up 0 bases, with 13 bases separating them. The CDR3 has 17 amino acids. Germline-derived CDR1 and CDR2 are LGHNA and YNFKEQ. This CDR3 reads CASSQDYLTSSTDTQYF. The CDR3 DNA is TGTGCCAGCAGCCAAGACTACTTAACTTCTAGCACAGATACGCAGTATTTT.

This clone showed up just a few times. This rearrangement joins TRBV9 to TRBJ2-7, with D unresolved. The V and J ends lost 3 bases and 0 bases respectively, with 10 bases between them. CDR1 SGDLS and CDR2 YYNGEE come from the germline V gene. The CDR3 contains 14 residues. The CDR3 reads CASSERPDSYEQYF. The CDR3 DNA sequence: TGTGCCAGCAGCGAGAGACCCGACTCCTACGAGCAGTACTTC.

This clone was counted only a few times. This chain connects TRBV11-3 to TRBJ2-1, with 10 bases lining up with TRBD2. Germline lookup yields CDR1 SGHNT and CDR2 YENEEA. V dropped 6 bases and J dropped 9; count of bases not matched to a gene: 11. CDR3 length: 15 amino acids. CDR3: CASRPIAGGRFEQFF. Here the CDR3 DNA reads TGTGCCAGCAGACCTATAGCGGGGGGACGGTTTGAGCAGTTCTTC.

The J gene is TRBJ1-5, the V gene TRBV29-1; 7 nucleotides agree with TRBD1. After removal of 4 bases from V and 4 bases from J, the junction contained 4 bases not matched to a gene. Germline loops: CDR1 SQVTM, CDR2 ANQGSEA. CDR3 size: 13 residues. The CDR3 loop is CSVGDSWNQPQHF. CDR3 DNA: TGCAGCGTTGGGGACAGCTGGAATCAGCCCCAGCATTTT.

This sequence joins TRBV9 and TRBJ1-2, with 10 bases fitting TRBD1. Germline trimming cut 3 bases from V and 3 bases from J; bases unmatched to any gene: 5. Germline V gene data show CDR1 as SGDLS and CDR2 as YYNGEE. The CDR3 runs to 15 residues. CDR3: CASSAGQGRDYGYTF. The CDR3 nucleotides are TGTGCCAGCAGCGCGGGACAGGGGCGAGACTATGGCTACACCTTC.

The genes are TRBV27 and TRBJ2-5; 7 bases are a match to TRBD1. CDR1 and CDR2 from the germline V gene are MNHEY and SMNVEV (reference sequence). The length of the CDR3 is 14 residues. Unmatched junction bases numbered 9, after V lost 6 bases and J lost 5 bases. CDR3 in amino acids: CASRPDRAVETQYF. The DNA for the CDR3 is TGTGCCAGCAGACCCGACAGGGCGGTGGAGACCCAGTACTTC.

The gene calls are TRBV5-4 and TRBJ1-1; TRBD1 matches at 9 bases. Germline V CDR1 and CDR2: SGHNT, YYREEE (reference sequence). The length of the CDR3 is 14 residues. J gave up 6 bases and V 4 bases, and 7 bases lay outside the gene matches. The CDR3 DNA reads as TGTGCCAGCAGCCGGGACAGGGTGCGATCTGAAGCTTTCTTT. Its translation is CASSRDRVRSEAFF. Variable domain in full (rest from reference TRBV5-4 and TRBJ1-1): ETGVTQSPTHLIKTRGQQVTLRCSSQSGHNTVSWYQQALGQGPQFIFQYYREEENGRGNFPPRFSGLQFPNYSSELNVNALELDDSALYLCASSRDRVRSEAFFGQGTRLTVV.

This clone is a singleton in its sample. The gene calls are TRBV25-1 and TRBJ2-7, with D possibly matching TRBD1 (6 bases). The V gene's germline CDR1 is MGHDK and CDR2 SYGVNS. Trimming took 3 bases from V and 4 from J, leaving 10 bases between them. The CDR3 has 13 residues. CDR3 residues: CASSEGAHYEQYF. CDR3 nucleotides: TGTGCCAGCAGTGAGGGGGCTCATTACGAGCAGTACTTC.

This rearrangement joins TRBV6-5 to TRBJ2-5; D may match TRBD1 or TRBD2 (5 bases each). The V gene's germline CDR1 is MNHEY and CDR2 SVGAGI. The CDR3 has 15 amino acids. The V gene lost 2 bases and the J gene lost 1 base, with 11 bases spanning the gap. DNA of the CDR3: TGTGCCAGCAGTTACCGGCAGGGACGCCAAGAGACCCAGTACTTC. Its translation is CASSYRQGRQETQYF.

V and J are TRBV6-6 and TRBJ2-1; D unresolved. Per germline, CDR1 MNHNY and CDR2 SVGAGI (reference sequence). V was shortened by 2 bases and J by 6 bases, with 8 bases between the two germline ends. The length of the CDR3 is 13 residues. CDR3 nucleotides: TGTGCCAGCAGTTACGGGAAAACCAATGAGCAGTTCTTC. Amino acids: CASSYGKTNEQFF.

In this sample, this clone turned up once. The rearrangement links TRBV20-1 to TRBJ1-1; no clear D. V lost 2 bases and J 8 bases, leaving 9 bases between the germline ends. Germline V lookup: CDR1 DFQATT, CDR2 SNEGSKA (reference sequence). The length of the CDR3 is 11 residues. CDR3 sequence: CSARQVAEAFF. The CDR3 region has the DNA TGCAGTGCTAGACAGGTTGCCGAAGCTTTCTTT.

This clone was seen just once. This chain's CDR3 is CASSSGYGSTYGYTF. CDR3 sequence (DNA): TGTGCCAGCAGCTCGGGGTACGGGTCTACCTATGGCTACACCTTC. The chain uses TRBV28 and TRBJ1-2; D ambiguous. This CDR3 region has 15 residues. V dropped 6 bases and J dropped 4 bases, with 18 bases sitting between them. Germline lookup yields CDR1 MDHEN and CDR2 SYDVKM.